This TCR beta chain appears in the sequencing data of a study of T cell clones after liver transplantation. As for the study in general: Liver transplant recipients had immunosuppression withdrawal attempted within 2 years. As an antigen-independent comparator, third-party-reactive TCRbeta sequences came from pre-transplant mixed lymphocyte reactions. Tolerant meant at least one year fully off immunosuppression without liver enzymes above twice normal.

This clone occurred a few times. The CDR3 extends over 14 amino acids. CDR1 is LNHDA, CDR2 SQIVND, per germline (reference sequence). V lost 4 bases and J 5 bases, leaving 14 bases between the germline ends. Assay used: immunoSEQ multiplex PCR; TCRdb lists only in-frame clones, some missing. In the table there are more than 70,000 clones, approximately 87% of which are singletons. The origin of this receptor is a human patient who received a liver transplant. The graft donor may have contributed some T cells. This sequence joins TRBV19 and TRBJ1-1, with D perhaps matching TRBD1 (5 bases). The sequences come from CD4+ T cells from blood, collected at the 22-month timepoint. The CDR3 reads CASSTPPEGTEAFF. CDR3 DNA sequence: TGTGCCAGTAGTACGCCTCCGGAGGGGACTGAAGCTTTCTTT.